A single sample gave rise to the 21 T cell receptor beta chains below, sequenced in a study of control samples from healthy donors and cancer patients. The table came from immunoSEQ multiplex PCR; TCRdb's copy has only in-frame clones and leaves some out. This sample has just under 75,000 clones; less than 90% occur once, and the top ten carry around 3.8%. The sample was blood. The receptors derive from a woman aged 45-60 years in good health.

The chain combines TRBV5-1 with TRBJ2-6; 12 nucleotides match TRBD1. CDR3 length equals 17 residues. The V and J ends lost 3 bases and 4 bases, in that order; junction bases with no gene match: 5. Germline V lookup: CDR1 SGHRS, CDR2 YFSETQ. In nucleotides, the CDR3 is TGCGCCAGCAGCTCGGGACAGGGGGCGCAAGGGGCCAACGTCCTGACTTTC. This sequence encodes CASSSGQGAQGANVLTF.

The CDR3 reads CASSEVGVGETQYF. The CDR3 DNA sequence: TGTGCCAGCAGTGAAGTCGGAGTAGGAGAGACCCAGTACTTC. The gene calls are TRBV2 and TRBJ2-5; D ambiguous. Germline CDR1 and CDR2: SNHLY and FYNNEI. The CDR3 sequence is 14 residues long. V gave up 1 base and J gave up 4 bases, with 10 bases separating them.

V and J are TRBV9 and TRBJ1-6; no clear D gene. The CDR3 is 18 amino acids. Between the trimmed V and J ends, which lost 0 bases and 5 bases, there was a span of 18 bases. The germline CDR1 and CDR2 sequences are SGDLS and YYNGEE. In DNA form, the CDR3 reads TGTGCCAGCAGCGTAGCACCCGTTTCCGTTGTGGATAATTCACCCCTCCACTTT. Protein: CASSVAPVSVVDNSPLHF.

The chain combines TRBV19 with TRBJ1-2; possibly TRBD1 for D (6 bases). The CDR3 contains 14 residues. CDR1 and CDR2 from the germline V gene are LNHDA and SQIVND (reference sequence). V lost 5 bases and J 5 bases, leaving 15 bases between the germline ends. CDR3 region: CASSLSRGIYGYTF. CDR3 sequence (DNA): TGTGCCAGTAGTTTATCCAGGGGTATTTATGGCTACACCTTC.

The V and J genes are TRBV10-3 and TRBJ1-6, with 7 bases fitting TRBD1. Trimming removed 10 bases from V and 9 bases from J; junction bases left unmatched: 9. The germline V gene has CDR1 ENHRY and CDR2 SYGVKD. The CDR3 sequence is 13 residues long. Here the CDR3 DNA reads TGTGCCAGCCTTAGGGACAGAGGTTCACCCCTCCACTTT. This gives the protein CASLRDRGSPLHF.

The rearrangement joins TRBV9 to TRBJ1-3; D is unresolved. The CDR3 is 14 residues long. V was clipped by 0 bases and J by 0 bases, with 4 bases between them. Looked up from germline, CDR1 is SGDLS and CDR2 is YYNGEE. The CDR3, as DNA: TGTGCCAGCAGCGTAGCTTTCTCTGGAAACACCATATATTTT. Amino acids: CASSVAFSGNTIYF.

In its sample, this clone was seen once. The rearrangement joins TRBV6-5 to TRBJ1-4; D call uncertain. V lost 8 bases and J 4 bases, leaving 11 bases between the germline ends. The CDR3 consists of 13 residues. The germline gives CDR1 MNHEY, CDR2 SVGAGI. CDR3 amino acids: CASSRRDNEKLFF. The CDR3 DNA is TGTGCCAGCTCGCGGAGGGATAATGAAAAACTGTTTTTT.

This chain links TRBV5-6 with TRBJ2-7; 11 bases map to TRBD2. The CDR3 extends over 16 amino acids. Germline CDR1 and CDR2: SGHDT and YYEEEE. With V trimmed by 0 bases and J by 1 base, 3 bases remained unmatched. Here the CDR3 DNA reads TGTGCCAGCAGCTTGGGACTAGCGGGATGGTCCTACGAGCAGTACTTC. This codes for CASSLGLAGWSYEQYF.

CDR3 nucleotide sequence: TGTGCCACCAGCCACTCTAGCGGGAGGGGTCGATCGCAGTATTTT. Protein product: CATSHSSGRGRSQYF. The gene calls are TRBV24-1 and TRBJ2-3; 12 nucleotides match TRBD2. J was trimmed by 10 bases and V by 7 bases; bases with no gene match: 11. Germline values: CDR1 KGHDR, CDR2 SFDVKD. This CDR3 contains 15 residues.

This chain uses TRBV12-5 with TRBJ1-2; D not resolved. Trimming stripped 0 bases from V and 3 bases from J, with 11 bases between. Germline loops: CDR1 LGHNT, CDR2 FRNRAP. This CDR3 has 15 residues. CDR3 protein: CASGLVRYQDYGYTF. The CDR3, as DNA: TGTGCTAGTGGTTTGGTACGGTACCAGGACTATGGCTACACCTTC.

The V gene is TRBV9, the J gene TRBJ1-1; tentatively, D is TRBD1 (6 bases). Trimming shortened V by 0 bases and J by 4 bases, and 10 bases separated the two germline ends. The CDR3 consists of 14 residues. Germline V gene sequence: CDR1 SGDLS, CDR2 YYNGEE. Here the CDR3 DNA reads TGTGCCAGCAGCGTAGTGCAGGGGAGCACTGAAGCTTTCTTT. This sequence encodes CASSVVQGSTEAFF.

The chain uses TRBV6-5 and TRBJ1-3; 7 positions match TRBD1. The germline V gene has CDR1 MNHEY and CDR2 SVGAGI. The CDR3 sequence is 14 residues long. Trimming removed 5 bases from V and 1 base from J; junction bases left unmatched: 2. The CDR3 sequence is CASSPTGSGNTIYF. The CDR3, as DNA: TGTGCCAGCAGTCCGACAGGGTCTGGAAACACCATATATTTT.

This chain links TRBV4-1 with TRBJ1-1; no clear D. V lost 5 bases, J lost 6 bases, and 13 bases lay in between. This CDR3 is built from 13 residues. Germline lookup yields CDR1 MGHRA and CDR2 YSYEKL. CDR3 DNA sequence: TGCGCCAGCAGCACCGGGATACTTCCTGAAGCTTTCTTT. Translating gives CASSTGILPEAFF.

A few counts support this clone. V usage is TRBV11-3 and J usage is TRBJ1-2, with TRBD1 as a possible D gene (6 bases). Germline CDR1 reads SGHNT; CDR2 reads YENEEA. The CDR3 is made up of 14 amino acids. The V gene lost 0 bases and the J gene lost 4 bases, with 9 bases spanning the gap. The CDR3 is CASSLDRTAYGYTF. Here the CDR3 DNA reads TGTGCCAGCAGCTTAGATCGGACAGCCTATGGCTACACCTTC.

The chain employs TRBV6-4 and TRBJ2-7; D remains ambiguous. Per the germline V gene, CDR1 is MRHNA and CDR2 is SNTAGT. V dropped 0 bases and J dropped 6 bases, with 9 bases sitting between them. The CDR3 length is 13 residues. CDR3 sequence reads: CASSDSSSSEQYF. In DNA form, the CDR3 reads TGTGCCAGCAGTGACTCAAGTTCTAGCGAGCAGTACTTC.

V gene TRBV28 combines with J gene TRBJ1-1; D is ambiguous. CDR3 length: 17 residues. Trimming cost V 6 bases and J 4 bases, with 24 bases left between them. Germline V gene lookup returns CDR1 MDHEN and CDR2 SYDVKM. CDR3 protein: CASRPPGRKQRSTEAFF. CDR3 bases: TGTGCCAGCAGGCCCCCGGGAAGGAAGCAGAGGTCCACTGAAGCTTTCTTT.

The V and J genes are TRBV14 and TRBJ2-1; 8 bases are shared with TRBD2. There are 14 residues in the CDR3. Losses at the gene ends were 8 bases for V and 4 bases for J; bases not matched to a gene: 7. Germline CDR1 SGHDN, CDR2 FVKESK. The CDR3 is CASGGTRGYNEQFF. The CDR3 DNA reads TGTGCCAGCGGTGGGACTAGAGGGTACAATGAGCAGTTCTTC.

The CDR3, as DNA: TGTGCCAGCACTAGGGTGCCTTACAATGAGCAGTTCTTC. Its translation: CASTRVPYNEQFF. This chain uses TRBV2 with TRBJ2-1; the D is unclear. Trimming left V 7 bases short and J 4 bases short, with 11 bases between. The CDR3 has 13 residues. Germline CDR1 and CDR2: SNHLY and FYNNEI.

There are a few counts of this clone. The chain uses TRBV21-1 and TRBJ2-3; the tabulated D call, TRBD2, remains unverified against the DNA. TRBV21-1 is a documented pseudogene. The CDR3 has 16 residues. The CDR3 nucleotides read TGTGCCAGCAGCAAATGGAGCGGGACTAGCACAGATACGCAGTATTTT. The encoded protein is CASSKWSGTSTDTQYF.

The CDR3 is CTRPPEETQYF. The CDR3 DNA reads TGCACCAGGCCCCCCGAAGAGACCCAGTACTTC. The V call is TRBV1, the J call TRBJ2-5. TRBV1 is described as a pseudogene. This CDR3 spans 11 amino acids.

The chain joins TRBV3-1 (or the pseudogene TRBV3-2) to TRBJ2-1; 9 bases are a match to TRBD2. The CDR3 has 18 amino acids. Unmatched junction bases numbered 13, after V lost 4 bases and J lost 3 bases. Germline assignment: CDR1 LGHDT and CDR2 YNNKEL (reference sequence). The DNA of the CDR3 is TGTGCCAGCAGCCCCCTCGGCGGGAGGGGTTTTGACTACAATGAGCAGTTCTTC. Translation gives CASSPLGGRGFDYNEQFF.